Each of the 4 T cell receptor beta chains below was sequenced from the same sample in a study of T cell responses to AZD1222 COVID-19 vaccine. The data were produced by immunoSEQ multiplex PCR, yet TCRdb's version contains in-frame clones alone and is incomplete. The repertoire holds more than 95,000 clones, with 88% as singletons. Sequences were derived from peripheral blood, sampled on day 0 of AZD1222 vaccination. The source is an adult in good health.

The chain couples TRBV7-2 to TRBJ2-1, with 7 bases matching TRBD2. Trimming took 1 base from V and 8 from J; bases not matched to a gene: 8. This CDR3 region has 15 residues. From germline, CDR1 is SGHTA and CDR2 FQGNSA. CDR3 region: CASSLGDYVSYEQFF. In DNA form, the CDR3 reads TGTGCCAGCAGCTTAGGGGACTATGTGAGCTATGAGCAGTTCTTC.

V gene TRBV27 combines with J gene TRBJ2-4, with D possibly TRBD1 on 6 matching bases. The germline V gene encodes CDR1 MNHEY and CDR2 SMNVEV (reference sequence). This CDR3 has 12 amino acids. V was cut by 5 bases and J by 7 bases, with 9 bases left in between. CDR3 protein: CASSDQGNIQYF. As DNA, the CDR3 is TGTGCCAGCAGTGATCAGGGGAACATTCAGTACTTC.

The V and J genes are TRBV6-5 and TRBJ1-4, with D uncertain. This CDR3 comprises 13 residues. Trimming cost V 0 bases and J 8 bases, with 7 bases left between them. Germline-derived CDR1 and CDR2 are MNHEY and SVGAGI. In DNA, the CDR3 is TGTGCCAGCAGTTACTCGTCTAGGGAAAAACTGTTTTTT. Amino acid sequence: CASSYSSREKLFF.

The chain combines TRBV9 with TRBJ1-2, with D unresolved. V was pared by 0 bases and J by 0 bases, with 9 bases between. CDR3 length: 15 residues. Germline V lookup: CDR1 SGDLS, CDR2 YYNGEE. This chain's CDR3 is CASSVVPQANYGYTF. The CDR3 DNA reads TGTGCCAGCAGCGTAGTTCCCCAGGCTAACTATGGCTACACCTTC. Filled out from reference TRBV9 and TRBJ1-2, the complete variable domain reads DSGVTQTPKHLITATGQRVTLRCSPRSGDLSVYWYQQSLDQGLQFLIQYYNGEERAKGNILERFSAQQFPDLHSELNLSSLELGDSALYFCASSVVPQANYGYTFGSGTRLTVV.